Listed here are 2 T cell receptor beta chains from one sample, sequenced in a study of early T cells in non-severe SARS-CoV-2 infection. TCRdb processed the 5' RACE reads anew with MiXCR; each CDR3 protein has one entry. The table includes about 23,000 distinct CDR3 sequences, about 5.6% detected once. The sequenced sample was whole blood. These receptors originate from an adult who was a healthcare worker with PCR-confirmed SARS-CoV-2 infection or an uninfected control (not recorded which).

The rearrangement links TRBV6-6 to TRBJ2-7, with D maybe TRBD2 (6 bases). V lost 2 bases, J lost 2 bases, and 10 bases lay in between. Germline V gene data show CDR1 as MNHNY and CDR2 as SVGAGI (reference sequence). This CDR3 is built from 14 residues. CDR3: CASSYGGAAYEQYF. CDR3 coding DNA: TGTGCCAGCAGTTACGGAGGGGCCGCCTACGAGCAGTACTTC.

The V call is TRBV29-1, the J call TRBJ2-3, with 9 bases identical to TRBD2. CDR3 length: 14 residues. V gave up 6 bases and J gave up 0 bases; unmatched junction bases: 4. CDR1 is SQVTM, CDR2 ANQGSEA, per germline. The CDR3 loop is CSVPTSGSTDTQYF. The CDR3 DNA sequence: TGCAGCGTACCGACTAGCGGAAGCACAGATACGCAGTATTTT.